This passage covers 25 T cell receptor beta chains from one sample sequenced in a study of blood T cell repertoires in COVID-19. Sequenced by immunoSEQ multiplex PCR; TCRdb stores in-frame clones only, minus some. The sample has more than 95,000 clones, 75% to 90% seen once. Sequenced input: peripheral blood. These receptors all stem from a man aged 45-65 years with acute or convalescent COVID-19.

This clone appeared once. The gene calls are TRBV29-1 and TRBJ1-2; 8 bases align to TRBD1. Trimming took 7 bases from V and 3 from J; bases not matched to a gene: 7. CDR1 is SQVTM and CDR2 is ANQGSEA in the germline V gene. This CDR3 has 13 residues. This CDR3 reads CSGALGQDYGYTF. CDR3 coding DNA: TGCAGCGGGGCCCTGGGACAGGACTATGGCTACACCTTC.

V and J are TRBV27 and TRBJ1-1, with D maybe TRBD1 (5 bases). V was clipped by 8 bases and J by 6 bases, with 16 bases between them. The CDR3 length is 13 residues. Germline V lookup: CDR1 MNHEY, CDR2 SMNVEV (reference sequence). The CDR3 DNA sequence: TGTGCCAGCTCCCTGGGAGGGGACTCTGAAGCTTTCTTT. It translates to CASSLGGDSEAFF.

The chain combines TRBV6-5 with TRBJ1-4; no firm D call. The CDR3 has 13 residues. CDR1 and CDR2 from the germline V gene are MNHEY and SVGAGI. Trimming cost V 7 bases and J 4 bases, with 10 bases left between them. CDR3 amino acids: CASILRHNEKLFF. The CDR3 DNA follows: TGTGCCAGCATCCTACGCCATAATGAAAAACTGTTTTTT.

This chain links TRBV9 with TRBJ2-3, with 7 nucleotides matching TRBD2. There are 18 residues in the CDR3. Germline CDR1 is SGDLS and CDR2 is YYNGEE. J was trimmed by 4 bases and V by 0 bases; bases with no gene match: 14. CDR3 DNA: TGTGCCAGCAGCGTAGACCTCGCAAGGGAGGGCCGGCCAGATACGCAGTATTTT. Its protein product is CASSVDLAREGRPDTQYF.

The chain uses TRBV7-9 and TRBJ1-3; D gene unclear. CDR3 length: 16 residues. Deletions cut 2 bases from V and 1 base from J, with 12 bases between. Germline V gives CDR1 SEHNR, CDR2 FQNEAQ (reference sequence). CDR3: CASSLSGGGSGNTIYF. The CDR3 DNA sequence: TGTGCCAGCAGCTTAAGCGGTGGTGGGTCTGGAAACACCATATATTTT.

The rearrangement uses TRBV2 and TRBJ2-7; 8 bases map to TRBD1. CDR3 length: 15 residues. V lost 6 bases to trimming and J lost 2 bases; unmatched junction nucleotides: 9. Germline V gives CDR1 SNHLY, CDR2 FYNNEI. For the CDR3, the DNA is TGTGCCAGCAGGGCCGGGACAGGAACTACCTACGAGCAGTACTTC. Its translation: CASRAGTGTTYEQYF.

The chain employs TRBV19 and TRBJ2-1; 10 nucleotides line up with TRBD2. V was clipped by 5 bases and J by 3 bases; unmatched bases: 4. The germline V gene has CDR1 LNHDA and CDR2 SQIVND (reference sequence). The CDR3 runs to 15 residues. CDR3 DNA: TGTGCCAGTAGTCCTAGGACTAGCGGCTACAATGAGCAGTTCTTC. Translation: CASSPRTSGYNEQFF.

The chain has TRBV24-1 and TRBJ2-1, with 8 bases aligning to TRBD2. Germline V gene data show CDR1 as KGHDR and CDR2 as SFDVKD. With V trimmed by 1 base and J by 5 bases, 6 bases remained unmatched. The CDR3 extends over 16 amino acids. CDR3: CATSDFPSGSNNEQFF. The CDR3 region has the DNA TGTGCCACCAGTGATTTCCCCAGCGGGAGTAACAATGAGCAGTTCTTC.

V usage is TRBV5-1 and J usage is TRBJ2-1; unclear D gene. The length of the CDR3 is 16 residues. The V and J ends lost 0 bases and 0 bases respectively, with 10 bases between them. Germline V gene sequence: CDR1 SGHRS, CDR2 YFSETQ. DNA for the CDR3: TGCGCCAGCAGCTTGGGGTCTCTAGGCTCCTACAATGAGCAGTTCTTC. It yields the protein CASSLGSLGSYNEQFF. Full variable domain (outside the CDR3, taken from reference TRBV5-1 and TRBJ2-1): KAGVTQTPRYLIKTRGQQVTLSCSPISGHRSVSWYQQTPGQGLQFLFEYFSETQRNKGNFPGRFSGRQFSNSRSEMNVSTLELGDSALYLCASSLGSLGSYNEQFFGPGTRLTVL.

Here the CDR3 DNA reads TGTGCCAGCAGTACACCGGGACAATACACCGGGGAGCTGTTTTTT. Protein product: CASSTPGQYTGELFF. The rearrangement links TRBV28 to TRBJ2-2; possibly TRBD1 for D (6 bases). V lost 5 bases, J lost 3 bases, and 13 bases lay in between. This CDR3 has 15 residues. Germline lookup yields CDR1 MDHEN and CDR2 SYDVKM.

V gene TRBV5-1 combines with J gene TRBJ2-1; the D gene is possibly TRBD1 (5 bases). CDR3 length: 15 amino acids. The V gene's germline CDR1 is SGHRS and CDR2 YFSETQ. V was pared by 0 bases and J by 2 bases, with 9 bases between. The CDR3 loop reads CASSLGPGPYNEQFF. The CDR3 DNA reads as TGCGCCAGCAGCTTGGGTCCAGGGCCCTACAATGAGCAGTTCTTC.

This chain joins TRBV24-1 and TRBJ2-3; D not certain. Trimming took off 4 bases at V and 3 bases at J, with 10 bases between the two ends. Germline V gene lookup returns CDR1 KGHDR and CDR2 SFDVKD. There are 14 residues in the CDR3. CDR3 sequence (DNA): TGTGCCACCAGTGACCCTGCCAGGACAGATACGCAGTATTTT. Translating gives CATSDPARTDTQYF.

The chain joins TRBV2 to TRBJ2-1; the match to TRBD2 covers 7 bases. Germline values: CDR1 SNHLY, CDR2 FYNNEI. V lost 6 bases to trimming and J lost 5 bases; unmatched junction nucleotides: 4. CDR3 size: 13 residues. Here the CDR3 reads CASRPGTNNEQFF. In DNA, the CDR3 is TGTGCCAGCAGGCCTGGGACTAACAATGAGCAGTTCTTC.

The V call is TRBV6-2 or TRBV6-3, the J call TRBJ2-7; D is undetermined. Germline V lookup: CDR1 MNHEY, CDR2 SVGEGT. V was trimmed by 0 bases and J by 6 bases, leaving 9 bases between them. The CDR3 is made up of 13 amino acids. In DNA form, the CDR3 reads TGTGCCAGCAGTTACTCGAGGCCAACCGAGCAGTACTTC. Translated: CASSYSRPTEQYF.

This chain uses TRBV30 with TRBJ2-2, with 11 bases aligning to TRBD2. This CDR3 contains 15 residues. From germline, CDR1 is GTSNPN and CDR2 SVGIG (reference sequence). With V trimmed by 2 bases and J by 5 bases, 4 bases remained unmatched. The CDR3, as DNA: TGTGCCTGGAGTCCCCGACTAGCGGGAACCGGGGAGCTGTTTTTT. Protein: CAWSPRLAGTGELFF.

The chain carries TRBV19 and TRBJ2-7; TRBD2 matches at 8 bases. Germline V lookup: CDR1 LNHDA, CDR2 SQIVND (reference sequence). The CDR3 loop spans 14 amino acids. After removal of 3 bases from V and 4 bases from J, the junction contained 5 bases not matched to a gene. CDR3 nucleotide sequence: TGTGCCAGTAGTATCCGGGAGGGCCTGTACGAGCAGTACTTC. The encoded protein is CASSIREGLYEQYF. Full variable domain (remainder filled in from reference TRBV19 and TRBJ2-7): DGGITQSPKYLFRKEGQNVTLSCEQNLNHDAMYWYRQDPGQGLRLIYYSQIVNDFQKGDIAEGYSVSREKKESFPLTVTSAQKNPTAFYLCASSIREGLYEQYFGPGTRLTVT.

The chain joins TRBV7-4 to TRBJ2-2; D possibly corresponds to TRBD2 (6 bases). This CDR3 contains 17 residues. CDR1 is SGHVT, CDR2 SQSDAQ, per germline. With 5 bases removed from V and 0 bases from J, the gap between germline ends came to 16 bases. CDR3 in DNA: TGTGCCAGCAGCCCTACCGGGACTTGTTCGAACACCGGGGAGCTGTTTTTT. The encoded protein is CASSPTGTCSNTGELFF.

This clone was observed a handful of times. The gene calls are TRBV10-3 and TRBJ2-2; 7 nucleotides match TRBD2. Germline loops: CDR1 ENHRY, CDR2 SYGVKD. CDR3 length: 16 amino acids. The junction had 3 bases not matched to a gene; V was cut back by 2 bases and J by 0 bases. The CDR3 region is CAISEPRGANTGELFF. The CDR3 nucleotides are TGTGCCATCAGTGAGCCCCGGGGGGCGAACACCGGGGAGCTGTTTTTT.

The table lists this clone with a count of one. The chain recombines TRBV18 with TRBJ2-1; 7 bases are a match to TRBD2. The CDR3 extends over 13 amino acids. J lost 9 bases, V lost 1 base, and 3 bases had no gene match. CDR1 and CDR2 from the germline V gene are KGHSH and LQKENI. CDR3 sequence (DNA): TGTGCCAGCTCACCACGGGACTATGGTGAGCAGTTCTTC. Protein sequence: CASSPRDYGEQFF.

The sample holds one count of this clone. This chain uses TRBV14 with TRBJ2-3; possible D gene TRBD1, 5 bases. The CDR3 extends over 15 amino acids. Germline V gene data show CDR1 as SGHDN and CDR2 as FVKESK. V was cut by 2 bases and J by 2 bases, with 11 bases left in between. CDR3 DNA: TGTGCCAGCAGCCAAACCAGACAGCCCACAGATACGCAGTATTTT. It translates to CASSQTRQPTDTQYF. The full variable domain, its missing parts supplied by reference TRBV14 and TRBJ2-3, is EAGVTQFPSHSVIEKGQTVTLRCDPISGHDNLYWYRRVMGKEIKFLLHFVKESKQDESGMPNNRFLAERTGGTYSTLKVQPAELEDSGVYFCASSQTRQPTDTQYFGPGTRLTVL.

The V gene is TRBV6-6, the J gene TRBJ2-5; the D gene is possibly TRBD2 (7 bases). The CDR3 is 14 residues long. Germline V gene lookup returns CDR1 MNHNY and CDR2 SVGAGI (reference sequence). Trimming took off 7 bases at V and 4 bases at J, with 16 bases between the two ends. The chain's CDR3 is CASTTQGGGETQYF. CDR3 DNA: TGTGCCAGCACTACACAGGGAGGGGGAGAGACCCAGTACTTC.

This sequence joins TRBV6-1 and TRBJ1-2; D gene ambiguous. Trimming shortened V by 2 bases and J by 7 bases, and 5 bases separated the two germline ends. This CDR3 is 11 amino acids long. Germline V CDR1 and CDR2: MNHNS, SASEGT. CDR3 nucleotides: TGTGCCAGCAGTGAACTTAGTGGCTACACCTTC. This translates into CASSELSGYTF.

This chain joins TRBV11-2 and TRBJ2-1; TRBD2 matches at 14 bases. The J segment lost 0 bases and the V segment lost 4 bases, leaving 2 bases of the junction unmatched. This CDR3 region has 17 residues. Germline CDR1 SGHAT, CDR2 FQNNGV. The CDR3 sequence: CASSSGTSGSSYNEQFF. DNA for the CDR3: TGTGCCAGCAGCTCGGGGACTAGCGGGAGCTCCTACAATGAGCAGTTCTTC.

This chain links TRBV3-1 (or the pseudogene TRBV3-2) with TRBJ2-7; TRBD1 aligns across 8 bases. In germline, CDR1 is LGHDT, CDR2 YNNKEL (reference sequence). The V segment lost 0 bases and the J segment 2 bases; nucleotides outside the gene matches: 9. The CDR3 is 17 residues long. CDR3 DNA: TGTGCCAGCAGCCAAGATGAGGCCAGGACAGGGACCTACGAGCAGTACTTC. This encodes CASSQDEARTGTYEQYF.

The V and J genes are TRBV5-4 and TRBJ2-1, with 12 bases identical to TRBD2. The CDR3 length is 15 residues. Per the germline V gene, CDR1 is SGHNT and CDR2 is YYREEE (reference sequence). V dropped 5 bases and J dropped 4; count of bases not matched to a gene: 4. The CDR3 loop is CASRLAGGPYNEQFF. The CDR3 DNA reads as TGTGCCAGCAGGCTAGCGGGAGGGCCTTACAATGAGCAGTTCTTC.